This T cell receptor (beta chain) was identified in a study of blood T cell repertoires in COVID-19. Details on this clone: The sample carries other DNA sequences with the same CDR3.

Per the germline V gene, CDR1 is LNHDA and CDR2 is SQIVND (reference sequence). The CDR3 has 15 residues. Trimming at V came to 3 bases and at J to 0 bases, leaving 2 bases not matched to a gene. Assay used: immunoSEQ multiplex PCR; TCRdb lists only in-frame clones, some missing. The repertoire includes 350,000 to 550,000 clones, around 87% of them detected once, and roughly 1.1% sits in the top ten. The rearrangement uses TRBV19 and TRBJ2-1, with 7 bases identical to TRBD2. The TCR comes from a man aged 25-45 years who had recovered from COVID-19. Sequencing was carried out using PBMCs or T cells enriched from blood (not recorded which). Here the CDR3 DNA reads TGTGCCAGTAGTATTACGGGAGGCTCCTACAATGAGCAGTTCTTC. This sequence encodes CASSITGGSYNEQFF.